These 23 T cell receptor beta chains share one sample of origin, sequenced in a study of blood T cell repertoires in COVID-19. Measured with immunoSEQ multiplex PCR; TCRdb has only the in-frame clones, and not every one. The sample has fewer than 500,000 clones; 75% to 90% are singletons. The sample taken for sequencing was peripheral blood. Receptors were obtained from a woman between 25 and 40 years old with acute or convalescent COVID-19.

This chain connects TRBV27 to TRBJ1-1; tentative D call: TRBD1 (6 bases). Germline-derived CDR1 and CDR2 are MNHEY and SMNVEV (reference sequence). CDR3 length: 15 amino acids. The ends were cut back, 0 bases at V and 2 bases at J, with 10 bases in the middle. The CDR3 spells CASSLSQGPNTEAFF. The CDR3 DNA reads TGTGCCAGCAGTTTATCGCAGGGGCCAAACACTGAAGCTTTCTTT.

This clone is a singleton in its sample. The genes are TRBV2 and TRBJ2-7; maybe TRBD1 (5 bases). There are 14 residues in the CDR3. Trimming removed 1 base from V and 6 bases from J, with 13 bases in between. Germline V gene sequence: CDR1 SNHLY, CDR2 FYNNEI. CDR3 in amino acids: CASSEGKGIGEQYF. DNA of the CDR3: TGTGCCAGCAGTGAAGGCAAGGGGATTGGCGAGCAGTACTTC. The full variable domain, completed using reference TRBV2 and TRBJ2-7, is EPEVTQTPSHQVTQMGQEVILRCVPISNHLYFYWYRQILGQKVEFLVSFYNNEISEKSEIFDDQFSVERPDGSNFTLKIRSTKLEDSAMYFCASSEGKGIGEQYFGPGTRLTVT.

This rearrangement joins TRBV6-5 to TRBJ2-4; possibly TRBD1 for D (5 bases). The CDR3 is 14 amino acids. Trimming pared 6 bases from V and 0 bases from J, leaving 9 bases between. Germline CDR1 reads MNHEY; CDR2 reads SVGAGI. The CDR3 DNA reads TGTGCCAGCAGGGACACCTTAGCCAAAAACATTCAGTACTTC. Translating it yields CASRDTLAKNIQYF.

The gene calls are TRBV6-1 and TRBJ1-5; D gene ambiguous. The CDR3 loop spans 12 amino acids. The germline V gene has CDR1 MNHNS and CDR2 SASEGT. Trimming shortened V by 1 base and J by 15 bases, and 13 bases separated the two germline ends. The CDR3 loop reads CASSEEPPSRHF. CDR3 nucleotides: TGTGCCAGCAGTGAAGAGCCTCCCTCCCGGCATTTT.

The chain has TRBV7-2 and TRBJ2-5; 10 bases fit TRBD2. This CDR3 has 19 amino acids. V lost 2 bases to trimming and J lost 3 bases; unmatched junction nucleotides: 15. Germline lookup yields CDR1 SGHTA and CDR2 FQGNSA. For the CDR3, the DNA is TGTGCCAGCAGCTTAATCGGGAGCGGGGGGGACCTTTTAGAAGAGACCCAGTACTTC. Protein product: CASSLIGSGGDLLEETQYF.

The rearrangement links TRBV7-9 to TRBJ2-1, with a tentative D call TRBD1 (5 bases). The V gene lost 5 bases and the J gene lost 3 bases, with 14 bases spanning the gap. Germline assignment: CDR1 SEHNR and CDR2 FQNEAQ (reference sequence). CDR3 length equals 15 residues. CDR3 amino acids: CASSKDQGSYNEQFF. CDR3 DNA: TGTGCCAGCAGCAAAGACCAGGGCAGCTACAATGAGCAGTTCTTC.

The chain recombines TRBV6-5 with TRBJ2-5, with D perhaps TRBD2 (6 bases). Germline lookup yields CDR1 MNHEY and CDR2 SVGAGI. The germline V and J ends were trimmed by 8 bases and 5 bases, with 18 bases remaining between them. CDR3 length: 14 residues. CDR3 amino acids: CASPSLPGEETQYF. The CDR3 nucleotides are TGTGCCAGCCCCTCCCTTCCGGGAGAGGAGACCCAGTACTTC.

This chain connects TRBV29-1 to TRBJ2-1; maybe TRBD2 (6 bases). Germline values: CDR1 SQVTM, CDR2 ANQGSEA. CDR3 length equals 14 residues. Trimming took 6 bases from V and 4 from J, leaving 16 bases between them. CDR3 protein: CSVPVLALYNEQFF. DNA for the CDR3: TGCAGCGTCCCAGTTCTAGCGCTGTACAATGAGCAGTTCTTC.

CDR3 DNA: TGTGCCAGGCCCCCCGGGGATGGCTACACCTTC. Its translation is CARPPGDGYTF. The chain links TRBV6-4 to TRBJ1-2; D is undetermined. CDR1 is MRHNA, CDR2 SNTAGT, per germline. Trimming cost V 9 bases and J 6 bases, with 11 bases left between them. This CDR3 is 11 amino acids long.

J is TRBJ1-2 and V is TRBV6-5, with D possibly matching TRBD1 (6 bases). The V end lost 4 bases, the J end lost 0 bases, and 12 bases lay between the germline ends. Germline lookup yields CDR1 MNHEY and CDR2 SVGAGI. The CDR3 runs to 15 residues. CDR3 nucleotide sequence: TGTGCCAGCAGTTCAGAGGGGGGGACTAACTATGGCTACACCTTC. As protein: CASSSEGGTNYGYTF.

This chain joins TRBV3-1 (or the pseudogene TRBV3-2) and TRBJ2-2, with D uncertain. The CDR3 contains 12 residues. Trimming stripped 4 bases from V and 6 bases from J, with 6 bases between. Germline assignment: CDR1 LGHDT and CDR2 YNNKEL (reference sequence). The CDR3 loop reads CASSRRSGELFF. CDR3 DNA: TGTGCCAGCAGCCGCAGATCCGGGGAGCTGTTTTTT.

This rearrangement joins TRBV6-6 to TRBJ1-6; 9 bases fit TRBD1. Unmatched junction bases numbered 4, after V lost 7 bases and J lost 9 bases. The germline V gene has CDR1 MNHNY and CDR2 SVGAGI (reference sequence). The length of the CDR3 is 13 residues. CDR3: CASIPGQGSPLHF. The CDR3 DNA reads TGTGCCAGCATTCCGGGACAGGGTTCACCCCTCCACTTT.

In this sample, this clone turned up a few times. The V call is TRBV19, the J call TRBJ2-5; D call uncertain. Germline V lookup: CDR1 LNHDA, CDR2 SQIVND (reference sequence). Trimming removed 6 bases from V and 2 bases from J, with 10 bases in between. The CDR3 is 13 amino acids. The DNA of the CDR3 is TGTGCCAGTAGATTAACAACACAAGAGACCCAGTACTTC. Residues: CASRLTTQETQYF.

V is TRBV11-2 and J is TRBJ2-6; 9 bases are a match to TRBD1. The CDR3 sequence is 17 residues long. The germline V gene has CDR1 SGHAT and CDR2 FQNNGV. After removal of 5 bases from V and 2 bases from J, the junction contained 7 bases not matched to a gene. In DNA form, the CDR3 reads TGTGCCAGCAGCACCGTACAGGGGGCTACTGGGGCCAACGTCCTGACTTTC. As protein: CASSTVQGATGANVLTF.

The CDR3 DNA follows: TGTGCCTGGACAGGGCACGACGAGCAGTACTTC. Translated, it gives CAWTGHDEQYF. The V and J genes are TRBV30 and TRBJ2-7, with D possibly matching TRBD1 (5 bases). The V end was cut by 4 bases, the J end by 5 bases, with 9 bases between. Germline V CDR1 and CDR2: GTSNPN, SVGIG (reference sequence). This CDR3 contains 11 residues.

The rearrangement joins TRBV5-1 to TRBJ1-2; TRBD1 might be the D (5 bases). Per the germline V gene, CDR1 is SGHRS and CDR2 is YFSETQ. This CDR3 spans 13 amino acids. V dropped 2 bases and J dropped 7 bases, with 12 bases sitting between them. The chain's CDR3 is CASSFEGAPGYTF. The CDR3 DNA sequence: TGCGCCAGCAGCTTCGAAGGGGCGCCTGGCTACACCTTC.

The chain recombines TRBV7-8 with TRBJ2-7; D is possibly TRBD1 or TRBD2 (6 bases each). Between the trimmed V and J ends, which lost 8 bases and 0 bases, there was a span of 17 bases. Germline assignment: CDR1 SGHVS and CDR2 FQNEAQ. This CDR3 contains 15 residues. This chain's CDR3 is CASSRGGGSSYEQYF. The CDR3 DNA reads TGTGCCAGCTCCCGAGGGGGAGGAAGCTCCTACGAGCAGTACTTC.

The chain combines TRBV14 with TRBJ2-7; 11 positions agree with TRBD2. Trimming removed 3 bases from V and 0 bases from J; junction bases left unmatched: 4. The CDR3 covers 16 residues. CDR1 SGHDN and CDR2 FVKESK come from the germline V gene. In nucleotides, the CDR3 is TGTGCCAGCAGCCAGCCCGGACTAGCGGGCTCCTACGAGCAGTACTTC. This gives the protein CASSQPGLAGSYEQYF. Full variable domain (missing parts from reference TRBV14 and TRBJ2-7): EAGVTQFPSHSVIEKGQTVTLRCDPISGHDNLYWYRRVMGKEIKFLLHFVKESKQDESGMPNNRFLAERTGGTYSTLKVQPAELEDSGVYFCASSQPGLAGSYEQYFGPGTRLTVT.

The chain joins TRBV2 to TRBJ2-3, with D possibly being TRBD1 (5 bases). CDR1 SNHLY and CDR2 FYNNEI come from the germline V gene. The CDR3 is 14 amino acids. Trimming left V 4 bases short and J 9 bases short, with 17 bases between. CDR3 sequence reads: CASSVGYDSATQYF. The CDR3 DNA reads TGTGCCAGCAGTGTCGGATACGACAGTGCAACGCAGTATTTT.

The V call is TRBV5-1, the J call TRBJ1-2; D is ambiguous. Germline lookup yields CDR1 SGHRS and CDR2 YFSETQ. The CDR3 covers 14 residues. Trimming took off 3 bases at V and 2 bases at J, with 11 bases between the two ends. CDR3 in amino acids: CASSYSDGNYGYTF. The DNA of the CDR3 is TGCGCCAGCAGCTATAGCGACGGCAACTATGGCTACACCTTC. Drawing the rest from reference TRBV5-1 and TRBJ1-2, the complete variable domain is KAGVTQTPRYLIKTRGQQVTLSCSPISGHRSVSWYQQTPGQGLQFLFEYFSETQRNKGNFPGRFSGRQFSNSRSEMNVSTLELGDSALYLCASSYSDGNYGYTFGSGTRLTVV.

V usage is TRBV18 and J usage is TRBJ2-7; TRBD1 agrees at 10 bases. The CDR3 runs 14 residues. In germline, CDR1 is KGHSH, CDR2 LQKENI. Losses at the gene ends were 1 base for V and 4 bases for J; bases not matched to a gene: 1. The CDR3 loop is CASSPQGQGYEQYF. The CDR3 coding sequence is TGTGCCAGCTCACCACAGGGACAGGGGTACGAGCAGTACTTC.

This sequence joins TRBV7-4 and TRBJ1-5, with 7 nucleotides matching TRBD1. J gave up 3 bases and V 0 bases, and 14 bases lay outside the gene matches. The CDR3 has 19 amino acids. Germline-derived CDR1 and CDR2 are SGHVT and SQSDAQ. The CDR3 nucleotides read TGTGCCAGCAGCTTAGCCCCGGACAGGTTACTTGTCCACAATCAGCCCCAGCATTTT. Residues: CASSLAPDRLLVHNQPQHF.

The chain uses TRBV5-4 and TRBJ1-4, with a tentative D call TRBD1 (5 bases). This CDR3 has 16 residues. V shed 2 bases and J shed 0 bases, with 11 bases lying between them. The germline gives CDR1 SGHNT, CDR2 YYREEE (reference sequence). The CDR3 here is CASSLRQPATNEKLFF. DNA for the CDR3: TGTGCCAGCAGCTTACGACAGCCAGCAACTAATGAAAAACTGTTTTTT.